This TCR beta chain derives from a study of metastatic and nonmetastatic thyroid tumors. Study as a whole: Samples came from malignant and benign thyroid patients, and repertoires were compared across blood and tumor or nodule tissue. Study-level results: It was reportedly found that TCR beta diversity was significantly higher in malignant thyroid tumors than in benign nodules, a difference seen in both blood and tumor samples.

By share, this clone ranks as medium-sized. As yet, its antigen is unknown. Each patient went into thyroid surgery without having received any treatment. Trimming took 3 bases from V and 0 from J, leaving 6 bases between them. The CDR3 sequence is 13 residues long. CDR1 is SGHRS and CDR2 is YFSETQ in the germline V gene. In the original analysis: For papillary thyroid cancer, a distant-metastasis classifier was constructed from CDR3 differences observed across clinicopathological groups. TCRdb reprocessed the PCR reads via MiXCR. The V and J calls and clone size come from TCRdb's table, not from the authors' own analysis. The sample has 3,500 to 5,000 clones, around 32% seen once; the top ten hold 38%.

The chain recombines TRBV5-1 with TRBJ1-1, with D possibly being TRBD1 (5 bases). This TCR came from a male donor with papillary thyroid cancer or a benign thyroid nodule (not recorded which). Some clones in this sample may be carry-over from other donors' samples. Sequencing used adjacent normal tissue. The CDR3 spells CASSSQVNTEAFF. CDR3 in DNA: TGCGCCAGCAGCTCACAGGTGAACACTGAAGCTTTCTTT.